Detailed here is one TCR beta chain. These data are taken from a study of blood T cell repertoires in COVID-19. On the study more broadly: Donors in the United States, Italy and Spain gave samples during acute or convalescent COVID-19. PBMCs, B-cell-depleted T cells, or T cells provided the cDNA or gDNA that made up the material.

This CDR3 is 15 amino acids long. Trimming removed 4 bases from V and 6 bases from J, with 18 bases in between. Germline CDR1 is LNHDA and CDR2 is SQIVND (reference sequence). Per the original methods: Scientists estimated how many nucleated cells there were by amplifying reference gene primers. The protocol was immunoSEQ multiplex PCR, while the TCRdb copy is restricted to in-frame clones and leaves out a portion. The D gene and trimming were derived from the DNA, and the V and J assignments and clone size from that table. The sample consists of roughly 50,000 clones, about three quarters of them appearing once.

The V gene is TRBV19, the J gene TRBJ1-2; D unclear. This TCR was sampled from a human donor with active or convalescent COVID-19. The donor label of this sample is uncertain. The source material was peripheral blood. The CDR3 spells CASSTGEIVRNGYTF. The CDR3 region has the DNA TGTGCCAGTAGTACCGGGGAAATTGTTCGGAATGGCTACACCTTC. Combining the CDR3 with reference TRBV19 and TRBJ1-2 gives the whole variable domain DGGITQSPKYLFRKEGQNVTLSCEQNLNHDAMYWYRQDPGQGLRLIYYSQIVNDFQKGDIAEGYSVSREKKESFPLTVTSAQKNPTAFYLCASSTGEIVRNGYTFGSGTRLTVV.